The clone carrying this T cell receptor (beta chain) was counted ten times or more. What it binds is not known. These data belong to a study of Graves' ophthalmopathy and Graves' hyperthyroidism. General observations from the study: Ophthalmopathy progression prediction by the model yielded a sensitivity of about 71% and a specificity of 72% to 75%. Most expanded thyroid clonotypes above 0.001 frequency also appeared in blood.

From RNA, the CDR3 regions of TCR beta chains were amplified and sequenced. The library came from an HTBI-primed first-round RT-PCR and a second-round multiplex PCR. TCRdb re-called the multiplex PCR reads with MiXCR, one entry per CDR3 protein. The table lists roughly 380,000 distinct CDR3 sequences, 15% of them singletons. Trimming shortened V by 2 bases and J by 5 bases, and 15 bases separated the two germline ends. CDR3 length: 15 residues. CDR1 is MNHNS and CDR2 is SASEGT in the germline V gene. By definition, stable hyperthyroidism involved no ophthalmopathy within 18 months of follow-up. Sampling 10 ml of fresh peripheral blood provided the PBMCs.

The sequencing sample was made of peripheral blood. The receptor was isolated from a woman aged 18-29 years with stable Graves' hyperthyroidism. The genes are TRBV6-1 and TRBJ2-5, with D perhaps TRBD1 (5 bases). The CDR3 nucleotides are TGTGCCAGCAGTGAAAGGCAGGGTCGGTGGGAGACCCAGTACTTC. Its protein product is CASSERQGRWETQYF.